The 15 T cell receptor beta chains listed next were all sequenced from one sample in a study of T cell changes during pregnancy in multiple sclerosis. Data came from immunoSEQ multiplex PCR; TCRdb stores just in-frame clones and leaves some out. The sample consists of just over 40,000 clones, approximately 90% of them appearing once. The sample in question was CD4+ T cells from peripheral blood mononuclear cells, obtained in the first trimester of pregnancy. The source of these receptors is a female donor with multiple sclerosis, enrolled in a pregnancy study.

This clone was detected once. The rearrangement uses TRBV11-2 and TRBJ2-3; no reliable D call. CDR1 and CDR2 (germline): SGHAT, FQNNGV. The CDR3 consists of 11 residues. V dropped 6 bases and J dropped 6 bases, with 7 bases sitting between them. CDR3 protein: CASRGADTQYF. In nucleotides, the CDR3 is TGTGCCAGCAGGGGCGCCGATACGCAGTATTTT.

The chain uses TRBV4-3 and TRBJ2-3, with a possible D match to TRBD1 (5 bases). Trimming left V 5 bases short and J 2 bases short, with 8 bases between. Germline assignment: CDR1 LGHNA and CDR2 YSLEER. The CDR3 length is 13 residues. For the CDR3, the DNA is TGCGCCAGCAGCGACAGATCCACAGATACGCAGTATTTT. This codes for CASSDRSTDTQYF.

The rearrangement joins TRBV7-8 to TRBJ1-2, with TRBD1 as a possible D gene (5 bases). The germline gives CDR1 SGHVS, CDR2 FQNEAQ. The CDR3 is 12 residues long. Trimming removed 6 bases from V and 7 bases from J, with 12 bases in between. This CDR3 is CASSPSGGGYTF. The CDR3, as DNA: TGTGCCAGCAGTCCATCCGGGGGTGGCTACACCTTC. The full variable domain, rest sourced from reference TRBV7-8 and TRBJ1-2, is GAGVSQSPRYKVAKRGQDVALRCDPISGHVSLFWYQQALGQGPEFLTYFQNEAQLDKSGLPSDRFFAERPEGSVSTLKIQRTQQEDSAVYLCASSPSGGGYTFGSGTRLTVV.

Here the CDR3 reads CATEIDGQGNTDTQYF. The CDR3 coding sequence is TGCGCCACCGAGATAGACGGACAGGGGAACACAGATACGCAGTATTTT. The chain is built from TRBV5-1 and TRBJ2-3; 9 bases line up with TRBD1. V gave up 9 bases and J gave up 2 bases; unmatched junction bases: 13. Germline V gene lookup returns CDR1 SGHRS and CDR2 YFSETQ. This CDR3 is 16 amino acids long.

V and J are TRBV7-8 and TRBJ2-1, with 14 bases fitting TRBD2. The V and J ends lost 3 bases and 7 bases, in that order; junction bases with no gene match: 2. The CDR3 is made up of 15 amino acids. From germline, CDR1 is SGHVS and CDR2 FQNEAQ. Here the CDR3 DNA reads TGTGCCAGCAGCTTTCGACTAGCGGGGGGGAATGAGCAGTTCTTC. Translation: CASSFRLAGGNEQFF.

The chain recombines TRBV4-2 with TRBJ1-2; D is perhaps TRBD1 (5 bases). The length of the CDR3 is 19 residues. Looked up from germline, CDR1 is LGHNA and CDR2 is YNFKEQ. Trimming removed 1 base at V and 4 bases at J, with 25 bases between. In nucleotides, the CDR3 is TGTGCCAGCAGCCAAGGCCGGGGGAGCAGGTTGAGTTTTTCCTATGGCTACACCTTC. Its translation is CASSQGRGSRLSFSYGYTF.

This clone occurred a few times. The genes are TRBV19 and TRBJ2-5; no clear D. The V gene lost 4 bases and the J gene lost 2 bases, with 11 bases spanning the gap. Germline V gene lookup returns CDR1 LNHDA and CDR2 SQIVND (reference sequence). The CDR3 runs to 14 residues. CDR3 amino acids: CASSTSILQETQYF. For the CDR3, the DNA is TGTGCCAGTAGTACTTCTATCCTGCAAGAGACCCAGTACTTC.

The CDR3 reads CASSDVPSSIQYF. The CDR3, as DNA: TGTGCCAGCAGTGATGTTCCGTCGAGCATTCAGTACTTC. The rearrangement links TRBV2 to TRBJ2-4; D gene uncertain. The V end was cut by 3 bases, the J end by 9 bases, with 12 bases between. Germline values: CDR1 SNHLY, CDR2 FYNNEI. CDR3 length equals 13 residues.

The J gene is TRBJ2-5, the V gene TRBV7-2; 9 nucleotides agree with TRBD1. This CDR3 is 16 amino acids long. Looked up from germline, CDR1 is SGHTA and CDR2 is FQGNSA. With V trimmed by 5 bases and J by 6 bases, 13 bases remained unmatched. The CDR3: CASSIDSGTGKQTQYF. DNA of the CDR3: TGTGCCAGCAGCATAGACTCCGGGACAGGGAAACAGACCCAGTACTTC.

The chain is built from TRBV19 and TRBJ2-5, with 8 positions matching TRBD1. The CDR3 is made up of 14 amino acids. Germline assignment: CDR1 LNHDA and CDR2 SQIVND (reference sequence). Trimming at V came to 8 bases and at J to 4 bases, leaving 9 bases not matched to a gene. The chain's CDR3 is CASSRTGKRETQYF. CDR3 coding DNA: TGTGCCAGTTCGAGGACAGGGAAGAGAGAGACCCAGTACTTC.

This clone has just one count. J is TRBJ1-2 and V is TRBV7-2; D remains unclear. The CDR3 is 13 amino acids. Germline CDR1 is SGHTA and CDR2 is FQGNSA. Trimming took 5 bases from V and 9 from J, leaving 16 bases between them. For the CDR3, the DNA is TGTGCCAGCAGCCCCCCCCGGGAGGGAAGCTACACCTTC. The encoded protein is CASSPPREGSYTF.

V gene TRBV2 combines with J gene TRBJ2-7; 7 positions agree with TRBD1. Germline CDR1 is SNHLY and CDR2 is FYNNEI. V lost 6 bases, J lost 2 bases, and 7 bases stayed unmatched. The CDR3 has 14 residues. CDR3 sequence reads: CASRPGQRPYEQYF. DNA of the CDR3: TGTGCCAGCAGACCGGGACAGCGACCCTACGAGCAGTACTTC.

The V gene is TRBV6-5, the J gene TRBJ1-3; TRBD1 matches at 7 bases. The CDR3 has 14 residues. With 4 bases clipped from V and 0 bases from J, the junction kept 0 bases outside the gene matches. CDR1 and CDR2 (germline): MNHEY, SVGAGI. CDR3 nucleotides: TGTGCCAGCAGTTGGGACAGCTCTGGAAACACCATATATTTT. This translates into CASSWDSSGNTIYF.

The CDR3 reads CASSYSKPGRGYEQYF. The CDR3 bases are TGTGCCAGCAGTTACTCGAAACCCGGGAGGGGCTACGAGCAGTACTTC. V and J are TRBV6-5 and TRBJ2-7; 8 positions match TRBD2. The J segment lost 3 bases and the V segment lost 0 bases, leaving 7 bases of the junction unmatched. In germline, CDR1 is MNHEY, CDR2 SVGAGI. The CDR3 consists of 16 residues.

This clone was counted once. The chain employs TRBV30 and TRBJ2-7, with D tentatively TRBD1 (6 bases). CDR1 GTSNPN and CDR2 SVGIG come from the germline V gene (reference sequence). V gave up 3 bases and J gave up 3 bases, with 12 bases separating them. The CDR3 runs 13 residues. The CDR3 here is CAWRPQGYYEQYF. CDR3 bases: TGTGCCTGGAGGCCACAGGGTTACTACGAGCAGTACTTC.